These T cell receptor beta chains were read from a single sample in a study of blood T cell repertoires in COVID-19. The table came from immunoSEQ multiplex PCR; TCRdb's copy has only in-frame clones and leaves some out. Of 55,000 to 70,000 clones listed, about 81% are singletons. Source material: peripheral blood. These receptors were collected from an older man with acute or convalescent COVID-19. Both conserved end residues are part of each CDR3.

J gene: TRBJ2-7
V gene: TRBV6-4
CDR3 protein: CASSGPGLALSNEQYF

J gene: TRBJ2-7
V gene: TRBV6-2/TRBV6-3
CDR3 protein: CASSLLAGTYEQYF

J gene: TRBJ2-7
V gene: TRBV4-3
CDR3 protein: CASSQADRTHGEQYF

J gene: TRBJ1-4
V gene: TRBV19
CDR3 protein: CASSRGPTNEKLFF

J gene: TRBJ1-6
V gene: TRBV5-5
CDR3 protein: CASSPGQSSYNSPLHF

J gene: TRBJ1-6
V gene: TRBV7-2
CDR3 protein: CASSLTGTQRDNSPLHF

J gene: TRBJ2-1
V gene: TRBV19
CDR3 protein: CASSSTSPSEQFF

J gene: TRBJ1-1
V gene: TRBV5-6
CDR3 protein: CASSLDRRNTEAFF

J gene: -
V gene: TRBV2
CDR3 protein: CASGLDRVGELFF

J gene: TRBJ2-2
V gene: TRBV7-2
CDR3 protein: CASSRDSGNTGELFF

J gene: TRBJ1-2
V gene: TRBV27
CDR3 protein: CASSPYRGLFYYGYTF

J gene: TRBJ2-5
V gene: TRBV6-6
CDR3 protein: CASSHSGLAGGAETQYF

J gene: TRBJ1-2
V gene: TRBV2
CDR3 protein: CASVGTAYGYTF

J gene: TRBJ2-3
V gene: TRBV5-1
CDR3 protein: CASRGQGYADTQYF

J gene: TRBJ2-3
V gene: TRBV19
CDR3 protein: CASSIARTRRGTDTQYF

J gene: TRBJ2-3
V gene: TRBV4-3
CDR3 protein: CASSQDLSPGTQYF

J gene: TRBJ1-1
V gene: TRBV28
CDR3 protein: CASSPGTGAEAFF

J gene: TRBJ2-3
V gene: TRBV5-8
CDR3 protein: CASSLEGTDTQYF